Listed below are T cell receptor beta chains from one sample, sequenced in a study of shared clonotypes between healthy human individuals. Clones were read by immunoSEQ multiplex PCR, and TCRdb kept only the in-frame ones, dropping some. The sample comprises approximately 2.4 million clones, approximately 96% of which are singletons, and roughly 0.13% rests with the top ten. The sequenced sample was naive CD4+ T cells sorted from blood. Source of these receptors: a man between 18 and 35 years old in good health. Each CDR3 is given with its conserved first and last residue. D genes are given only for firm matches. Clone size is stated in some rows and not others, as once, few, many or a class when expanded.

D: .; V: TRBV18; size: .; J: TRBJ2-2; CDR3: CASSPNTGELFF; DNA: TGTGCCAGCTCTCCTAACACCGGGGAGCTGTTTTTT
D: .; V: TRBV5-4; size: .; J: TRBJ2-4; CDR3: CASSPGRDLAKNIQYF; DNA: TGTGCCAGCAGCCCCGGTAGGGATCTAGCCAAAAACATTCAGTACTTC
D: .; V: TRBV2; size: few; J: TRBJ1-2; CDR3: CASSVQYGYTF; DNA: TGTGCCAGCAGTGTGCAGTATGGCTACACCTTC
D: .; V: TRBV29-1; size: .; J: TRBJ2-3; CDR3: CSVEEGVADTQYF; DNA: TGCAGCGTTGAAGAAGGGGTTGCGGATACGCAGTATTTT
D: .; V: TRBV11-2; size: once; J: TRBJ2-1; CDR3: CASSSQGGSYNEQFF; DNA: TGTGCCAGCAGCTCACAGGGGGGGAGCTACAATGAGCAGTTCTTC
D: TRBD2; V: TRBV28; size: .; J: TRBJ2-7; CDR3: CASSLGLAGAHEQYF; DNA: TGTGCCAGCAGTTTGGGACTAGCGGGAGCCCACGAGCAGTACTTC
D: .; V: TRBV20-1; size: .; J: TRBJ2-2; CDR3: CSAREAGELFF; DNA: TGCAGTGCTAGAGAGGCCGGGGAGCTGTTTTTT
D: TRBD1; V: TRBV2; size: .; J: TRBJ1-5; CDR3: CASRSGGAGNQPQHF; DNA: TGTGCCAGCAGGTCAGGGGGCGCGGGCAATCAGCCCCAGCATTTT
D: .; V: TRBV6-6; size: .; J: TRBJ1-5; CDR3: CASSSRGEQPQHF; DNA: TGTGCCAGCAGTTCCCGGGGGGAACAGCCCCAGCATTTT
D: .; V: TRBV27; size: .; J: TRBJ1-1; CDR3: CASSSQVRNTEAFF; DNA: TGTGCCAGCAGTTCACAGGTGAGGAACACTGAAGCTTTCTTT
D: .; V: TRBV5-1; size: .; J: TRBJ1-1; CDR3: CASSLLVMNTEAFF; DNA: TGCGCCAGCAGCTTGCTGGTCATGAACACTGAAGCTTTCTTT
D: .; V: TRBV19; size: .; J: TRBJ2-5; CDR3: CASSRTGVGQETQYF; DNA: TGTGCCAGTAGTAGGACGGGGGTGGGTCAAGAGACCCAGTACTTC
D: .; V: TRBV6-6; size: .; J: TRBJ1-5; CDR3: CASSQDSNQPQHF; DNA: TGTGCCAGCAGTCAGGACAGTAATCAGCCCCAGCATTTT
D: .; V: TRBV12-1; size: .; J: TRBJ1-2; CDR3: CASSPLTPVGVGYTF; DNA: TGTGCCAGCAGCCCGCTGACACCTGTGGGGGTTGGCTACACCTTC
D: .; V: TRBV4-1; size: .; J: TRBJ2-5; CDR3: CASSQGVGPLETQYF; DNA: TGCGCCAGCAGCCAAGGAGTTGGCCCCCTGGAGACCCAGTACTTC
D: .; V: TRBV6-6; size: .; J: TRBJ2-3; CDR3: CAASTDTQYF; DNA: TGTGCCGCGAGCACAGATACGCAGTATTTT
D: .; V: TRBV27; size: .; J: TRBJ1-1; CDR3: CASSFLQGNTEAFF; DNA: TGTGCCAGCAGTTTCTTACAGGGGAACACTGAAGCTTTCTTT
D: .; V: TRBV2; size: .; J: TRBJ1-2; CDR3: CASGRDRYGYTF; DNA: TGTGCCAGCGGCCGGGACCGCTATGGCTACACCTTC
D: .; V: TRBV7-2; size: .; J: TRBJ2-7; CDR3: CASSLALTSYEQYF; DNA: TGTGCCAGCAGCTTAGCCCTGACTAGCTACGAGCAGTACTTC
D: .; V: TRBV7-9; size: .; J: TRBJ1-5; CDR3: CASSFRGSNQPQHF; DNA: TGTGCCAGCAGCTTTCGTGGCAGCAATCAGCCCCAGCATTTT
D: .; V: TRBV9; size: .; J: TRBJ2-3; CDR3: CASSVGAGKDTQYF; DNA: TGTGCCAGCAGCGTAGGGGCGGGTAAAGATACGCAGTATTTT
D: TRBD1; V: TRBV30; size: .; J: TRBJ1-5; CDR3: CAWSTGAPYQPQHF; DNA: TGTGCCTGGAGTACAGGGGCACCGTATCAGCCCCAGCATTTT
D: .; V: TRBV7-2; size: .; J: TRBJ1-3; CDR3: CASSATSGSGNTIYF; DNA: TGTGCCAGCAGCGCCACGTCGGGATCTGGAAACACCATATATTTT
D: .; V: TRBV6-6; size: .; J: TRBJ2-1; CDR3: CASSYSGSGSYNEQFF; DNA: TGTGCCAGCAGTTACTCTGGTAGCGGCAGTTACAATGAGCAGTTCTTC
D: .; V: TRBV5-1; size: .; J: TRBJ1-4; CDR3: CASSLRGGDEKLFF; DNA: TGCGCCAGCAGCTTGCGGGGGGGAGATGAAAAACTGTTTTTT
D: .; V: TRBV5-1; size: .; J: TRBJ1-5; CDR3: CASSLGTGDSNQPQHF; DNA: TGCGCCAGCAGCTTGGGAACAGGAGATAGCAATCAGCCCCAGCATTTT
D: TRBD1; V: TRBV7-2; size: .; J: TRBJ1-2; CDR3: CASSLEVGGLGGYTF; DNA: TGTGCCAGCAGCTTAGAAGTAGGGGGCCTTGGTGGCTACACCTTC
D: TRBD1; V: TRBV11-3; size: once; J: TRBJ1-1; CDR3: CASSPGGGMNTEAFF; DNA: TGTGCCAGCAGCCCAGGGGGTGGCATGAACACTGAAGCTTTCTTT
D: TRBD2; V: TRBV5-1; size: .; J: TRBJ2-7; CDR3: CASSLSPSGGVSYEQYF; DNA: TGCGCCAGCAGCTTATCTCCAAGCGGGGGGGTTTCCTACGAGCAGTACTTC